This TCR beta chain is drawn from a study of shared clonotypes between healthy human individuals. When replicate PCRs were run on unsorted PBMC, they used roughly 270 ng DNA, approximately 30,000 T cell genomes. Ten immunoSEQ deep assay plates were used to sequence the DNA of unsorted PBMCs. Method: immunoSEQ multiplex PCR; TCRdb's copy keeps in-frame clones and lacks some. The data hold around 530,000 clones, with roughly 72% observed a single time. Regarding this clone: Its antigen is currently unknown.

Study-level results: Enrolling few donors narrowed the genetic and exposure-history diversity that was represented.

Sequencing input: PBMCs. The receptor was derived from a woman aged 35 to 49 in good health. Some clones in this sample may be carry-over from other donors' samples.

Here the CDR3 DNA reads TGTGCCAGCAGCTTAGTCGTGACAGGGTTACCTGAAGCTTTCTTT. This gives the protein CASSLVVTGLPEAFF. The chain couples TRBV11-2 to TRBJ1-1; the match to TRBD1 covers 7 bases. The germline gives CDR1 SGHAT, CDR2 FQNNGV. CDR3 length: 15 amino acids. Germline trimming cut 1 base from V and 6 bases from J; bases unmatched to any gene: 8.